This TCR beta chain emerged from a study of OX40 agonist ivuxolimab in advanced cancers. Germline V gene lookup returns CDR1 GTSNPN and CDR2 SVGIG (reference sequence). The CDR3 has 15 amino acids. V lost 2 bases and J lost 7, with 17 bases in between. TCRdb's copy holds only in-frame clones and misses some; the assay was immunoSEQ multiplex PCR. The table lists about 71,000 clones, around four fifths of them singletons. This receptor was identified in an adult with an advanced solid tumor such as melanoma, head and neck, liver or kidney cancer. Sequencing was performed on CD4+ or CD8+ T cells sorted from blood, taken in a trial of the OX40 agonist ivuxolimab. The chain recombines TRBV30 with TRBJ1-4; tentative D call: TRBD1 (5 bases). CDR3 amino acids: CAWSTTGPSSEKLFF. CDR3 DNA sequence: TGTGCCTGGAGTACTACGGGACCTTCAAGTGAAAAACTGTTTTTT.